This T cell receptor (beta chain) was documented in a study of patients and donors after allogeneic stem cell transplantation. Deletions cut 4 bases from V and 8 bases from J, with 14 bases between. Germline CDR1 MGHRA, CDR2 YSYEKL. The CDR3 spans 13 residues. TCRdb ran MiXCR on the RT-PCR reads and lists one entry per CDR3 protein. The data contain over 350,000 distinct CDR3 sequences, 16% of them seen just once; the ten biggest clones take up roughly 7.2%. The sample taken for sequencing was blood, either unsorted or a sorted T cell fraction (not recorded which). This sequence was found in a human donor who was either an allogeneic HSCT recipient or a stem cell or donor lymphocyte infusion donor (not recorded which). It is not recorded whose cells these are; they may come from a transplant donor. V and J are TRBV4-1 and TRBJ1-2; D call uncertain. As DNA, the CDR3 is TGCGCCAGCAGCCCGACGGGATGGTGGGGCTACACCTTC. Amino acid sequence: CASSPTGWWGYTF.